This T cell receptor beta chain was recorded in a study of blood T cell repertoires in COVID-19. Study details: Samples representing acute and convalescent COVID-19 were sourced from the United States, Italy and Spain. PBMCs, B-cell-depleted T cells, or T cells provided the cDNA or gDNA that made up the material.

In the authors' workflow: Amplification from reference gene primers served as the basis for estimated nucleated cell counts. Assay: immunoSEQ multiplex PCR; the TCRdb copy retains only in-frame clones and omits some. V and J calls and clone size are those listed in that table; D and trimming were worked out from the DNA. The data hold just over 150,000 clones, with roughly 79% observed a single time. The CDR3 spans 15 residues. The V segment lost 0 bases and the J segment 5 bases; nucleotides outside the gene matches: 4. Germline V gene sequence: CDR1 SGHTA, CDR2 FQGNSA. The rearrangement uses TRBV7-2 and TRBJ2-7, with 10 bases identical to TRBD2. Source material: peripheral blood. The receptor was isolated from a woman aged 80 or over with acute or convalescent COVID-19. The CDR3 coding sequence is TGTGCCAGCAGCTTAGCAGGCCTAGCGGGAGACGAGCAGTACTTC. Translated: CASSLAGLAGDEQYF. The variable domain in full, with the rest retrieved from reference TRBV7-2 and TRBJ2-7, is GAGVSQSPSNKVTEKGKDVELRCDPISGHTALYWYRQSLGQGLEFLIYFQGNSAPDKSGLPSDRFSAERTGGSVSTLTIQRTQQEDSAVYLCASSLAGLAGDEQYFGPGTRLTVT.